This TCR beta chain was found in a study of Ad26.COV2.S vaccination and SARS-CoV-2 variants (dated by TCRdb to the early 2020s). General notes on the study: Vaccine-arm donors were drawn from COV1001, a multicentre, randomized, double-blind, placebo-controlled phase I-IIa trial of Ad26.COV2.S in healthy adults. Ad26.COV2.S was given intramuscularly at 5x10^10 or 1x10^11 viral particles, as a single shot or as two shots 56 days apart. Sequencing of the TCRbeta repertoire served to evaluate the specificity and breadth of SARS-CoV-2-reactive T cell receptors following Ad26.COV2.S vaccination. The TCR-sequenced set comprised approximately 32 samples: around 20 Ad26.COV2.S vaccine recipients, 5 placebo recipients and 8 SARS-CoV-2 convalescent individuals. Participants in the trial were split at random into five groups of five each, receiving low-dose or high-dose Ad26.COV2.S once or twice, or else placebo on both occasions. Investigators did not know the trial group allocation while performing experiments and assessing outcomes. Overall study results and their limits: Compared with placebo recipients, Ad26.COV2.S recipients showed higher spike-specific TCR breadth (P = 0.0014). It was noted by the authors that total T cell responses may have been underestimated by the TCR breadth and depth analyses. The study lacked the statistical power to compare responses across vaccine doses or regimens. Non-spike TCR breadth was comparable between vaccine and placebo recipients, consistent with the vaccine containing only spike. Substantial breadth of spike-specific CD8+ and CD4+ T cell responses was reported after vaccination.

According to the study, the label for this sample's treatment or condition signals: around 19 received Ad26.COV2.S at low or high dose, single or two shots; roughly five received placebo; per-sample allocation not given. Repertoires of vaccine and placebo recipients were sequenced from samples taken on day 63 after the first injection. In Cohort 1b, some 25 adults aged 18-55 years were enrolled at a single site in Boston, USA, between 29 July and 7 August 2020. Ad26.COV2.S consisted of a replication-incompetent adenovirus type 26 vector by which a prefusion-stabilized SARS-CoV-2 spike protein from the original Wuhan strain was expressed. Trimming accounts for 4 bases at V and 9 bases at J, while the number of junction bases matched to no gene is 11. CDR1 and CDR2, looked up from the germline V gene, are SGHRS and YFSETQ. The CDR3 spans 16 residues, from the cysteine through the phenylalanine. Of the read, only the CDR3 DNA is kept; its 48 bases are in frame from base 1.

The immunoSEQ Assay was used to sequence TCRbeta CDR3 regions. After extraction, genomic DNA underwent amplification by bias-controlled multiplex PCR, followed by high-throughput sequencing. Per the source publication's procedure: To quantify the absolute abundance of every unique TCRbeta CDR3 region, sequences were collapsed and filtered. T cell fraction was estimated by normalizing TCRbeta template counts to usable DNA, which was measured by amplifying reference genes present in all nucleated cells. Repertoire TCRs were annotated as SARS-CoV-2-specific by exact matching of V gene, CDR3 amino acid sequence and J gene to a known reactive TCR set. The reference SARS-CoV-2 TCR set came from MIRA and was filtered for enrichment in COVID-19-positive ImmuneCODE repertoires, removing public or cross-reactive TCRs. Drawing on the MIRA antigens, annotated TCRs were analysed further at the level of specific ORF or position within ORF. Breadth was defined as the number of annotated unique rearrangements divided by the total number of unique productive rearrangements, and depth was defined as the summed frequency of the annotated unique rearrangements. Two-sided Wilcoxon rank-sum tests were used to compare TCR breadth between groups. This is the immuneACCESS table as TCRdb keeps it, with only in-frame sequences that have V and J called. A part of the clones is gone; compared with another copy, unresolved V genes explain less than half, and the rest is unexplained. D and trimming come from the DNA, and the V and J calls and clone size come from that table. The sample table contains roughly 420,000 clones; only one count was recorded for approximately 88% of them. 3.6% of the sample lies in the top ten.

Remarks on this clone: Its antigen has not been determined. The record has no base qualities; no much larger clone is one base away.

The chain joins TRBV5-1 to TRBJ2-1, with 12 bases in between that match TRBD2. This clonotype originated in a person between 18 and 59 years old who received the Ad26.COV2.S COVID-19 vaccine or a placebo. The sample here was peripheral blood, taken in a trial of Ad26.COV2.S vaccine versus placebo. The sequence in DNA is TGCGCCAGCAGCCCTAGCGGGGGGGCGTCGTCGGGTGAGCAGTTCTTC. This is translated as CASSPSGGASSGEQFF.